These T cell receptor beta chains were read from a single sample in a study of blood T cell repertoires in COVID-19. Profiling relied on immunoSEQ multiplex PCR, and the TCRdb table lists in-frame clones only, not all of them. The sample has more than 90,000 clones; approximately 79% are singletons. The sequenced sample was peripheral blood. These receptor sequences come from a man aged 45 to 65 with acute or convalescent COVID-19. Each CDR3 is given with its conserved first and last residue.

v_call: TRBV3-1/TRBV3-2; cdr3_aa: CASSPFRDTEKLFF
v_call: TRBV6-6; cdr3_aa: CASRKTGWTEAFF
v_call: TRBV18; cdr3_aa: CASSPPTGGAEQYF
v_call: TRBV5-1; cdr3_aa: CASSLEASSTEAFF
v_call: TRBV10-2; cdr3_aa: CASSELGSSYNEQFF
v_call: TRBV5-1; cdr3_aa: CASSPQGVDEKLFF
v_call: TRBV7-9; cdr3_aa: CASSHRVAGGRGELFF
v_call: TRBV12-5; cdr3_aa: CASGFGMANEKLFF
v_call: TRBV20-1; cdr3_aa: CSARYFAEAFF
v_call: TRBV27; cdr3_aa: CASSAQGQGLGETQYF
v_call: TRBV28; cdr3_aa: CASSLSTGPRPQHF
v_call: TRBV6-5; cdr3_aa: CASRRRDNSPLHF